The 20 T cell receptor beta chains in this list originate from one sample, sequenced in a study of tumor and adjacent non-tumor tissue in lung cancer. Three rounds of nested PCR, following a modified ARM-PCR protocol, produced the TCRbeta library. TCRdb processed the multiplex PCR reads anew with MiXCR; each CDR3 protein has one entry. The sample gives 120,000 or so distinct CDR3 sequences, roughly 67% of which show up once; roughly 12% is in the top ten. RNA was extracted from bulk tissue without any cell sorting. Sample: lung tumor tissue. Every receptor here comes from a man aged 25 to 40 with non-small cell lung cancer.

This clonotype appeared a few times. A much larger clone lies a single base off, so this may be a read error. V is TRBV7-9 and J is TRBJ2-5, with TRBD1 identical over 8 bases. Germline V gene sequence: CDR1 SEHNR, CDR2 FQNEAQ (reference sequence). The CDR3 sequence is 14 residues long. The DNA of the CDR3 is TGTGCCAGCAGCTTCGGACAGGGCCAAGAGACCCAGTGCTTC. Its translation is CASSFGQGQETQCF.

This clonotype was counted a single time. This rearrangement joins TRBV24-1 to TRBJ2-1; D remains ambiguous. The CDR3 is made up of 15 amino acids. V shed 4 bases and J shed 7 bases, with 16 bases lying between them. Germline assignment: CDR1 KGHDR and CDR2 SFDVKD. The CDR3 here is CATSESGGDGNEQFF. CDR3 nucleotide sequence: TGTGCCACCAGTGAATCAGGCGGCGACGGGAATGAGCAGTTCTTC.

The sample holds many counts of this clonotype. The gene calls are TRBV6-5 and TRBJ2-1; weak D call: TRBD2 (5 bases). With 4 bases removed from V and 5 bases from J, the gap between germline ends came to 9 bases. The germline gives CDR1 MNHEY, CDR2 SVGAGI. CDR3 length: 13 amino acids. The CDR3 loop reads CASSSGFHNEQFF. In nucleotides, the CDR3 is TGTGCCAGCAGTTCGGGATTTCACAATGAGCAGTTCTTC.

A remark on this clonotype: The junction and the germline gene differ at one end; a read error may be behind it. The chain recombines TRBV18 with TRBJ2-7, with 7 bases aligning to TRBD2. The germline CDR1 and CDR2 sequences are KGHSH and LQKENI. The CDR3 has 15 amino acids. CDR3 sequence reads: CARSPPKAGTYEQYF. Written as DNA, the CDR3 is TGTGCCAGGTCACCGCCGAAAGCGGGAACCTATGAGCAGTACTTC.

In its sample, this clonotype was seen many times. The chain combines TRBV12-3 or TRBV12-4 with TRBJ1-1; TRBD1 might be the D (5 bases). The CDR3 loop spans 13 amino acids. Trimming cost V 6 bases and J 4 bases, with 12 bases left between them. In DNA form, the CDR3 reads TGTGCCAGCAGGGATGGGGGGAGCACTGAAGCTTTCTTT. It yields the protein CASRDGGSTEAFF.

This clonotype has just one count. This may be a read error: a much more frequent sequence differs by one nucleotide. The CDR3 here is CAVSEWGGQETQYF. CDR3 DNA: TGTGCCGTCAGTGAGTGGGGGGGACAAGAGACCCAGTACTTC. The gene calls are TRBV10-3 and TRBJ2-5; 7 bases agree with TRBD2. Germline CDR1 is ENHRY and CDR2 is SYGVKD. The CDR3 has 14 residues.

On this clonotype itself: This may come from a read error, since a much larger clone is one base off. The CDR3 protein is CASSRSGASGEETQYF. CDR3 coding DNA: TGCGCCAGCAGCCGGTCCGGGGCTAGCGGGGAAGAGACCCAGTACTTC. The rearrangement uses TRBV4-3 and TRBJ2-5; 9 nucleotides line up with TRBD2. There are 16 residues in the CDR3. The junction had 9 bases not matched to a gene; V was cut back by 4 bases and J by 3 bases. Germline V gives CDR1 LGHNA, CDR2 YSLEER.

In regard to this clonotype: This may be a read error: a much more frequent sequence differs by one nucleotide. The rearrangement joins TRBV6-1 to TRBJ2-5; D is tentatively TRBD1 or TRBD2 (5 bases each). Germline V lookup: CDR1 MNHNS, CDR2 SASEGT. This CDR3 spans 14 amino acids. The chain's CDR3 is CASSETGAQETQHF. DNA of the CDR3: TGTGCCAGCAGTGAGACCGGGGCCCAAGAGACCCAGCACTTC.

By its share, this clonotype is medium-sized. The rearrangement uses TRBV20-1 and TRBJ2-1; no clear D gene. Looked up from germline, CDR1 is DFQATT and CDR2 is SNEGSKA (reference sequence). The CDR3 loop spans 14 amino acids. V was cut by 6 bases and J by 0 bases, with 12 bases left in between. CDR3 sequence (DNA): TGCAGTGCCAAGACTGTCAGCTCCTACAATGAGCAGTTCTTC. Its protein product is CSAKTVSSYNEQFF.

A few counts support this clonotype. A much more abundant neighbour one base away suggests this may be a read error. The J gene is TRBJ1-4, the V gene TRBV4-2; 8 bases fit TRBD1. The CDR3 has 13 amino acids. Germline V lookup: CDR1 LGHNA, CDR2 YNFKEQ. V lost 7 bases to trimming and J lost 7 bases; unmatched junction nucleotides: 5. The CDR3 here is CASKGQVSEKLFF. The CDR3 DNA sequence: TGTGCCAGCAAGGGACAGGTGAGTGAAAAACTGTTTTTT.

A note on this clonotype: The junction shows a germline mismatch at one end, possibly a read error. This chain uses TRBV25-1 with TRBJ1-4, with no clear D. Germline CDR1 and CDR2: MGHDK and SYGVNS. The CDR3 runs to 13 residues. This CDR3 reads CASSVRPNEKLLF. The CDR3 DNA follows: TGTGCCAGCAGTGTCCGGCCTAATGAAAAACTGCTTTTT.

Comments on this clonotype: An end of the junction differs from the germline gene, which may be a read error. J is TRBJ2-7 and V is TRBV11-2; D might be TRBD2 (5 bases). The CDR3 runs to 13 residues. The germline V gene encodes CDR1 SGHAT and CDR2 FQNNGV. CDR3 loop: CASDSVDSYEHYF. DNA for the CDR3: TGTGCCTCCGATAGCGTCGACTCCTACGAGCATTACTTC.

This clonotype was detected a few times. The rearrangement uses TRBV12-3 or TRBV12-4 and TRBJ1-1; D is ambiguous. This CDR3 region has 14 residues. Between the trimmed V and J ends, which lost 8 bases and 5 bases, there was a span of 18 bases. CDR3 sequence (DNA): TGTGCCAGCGGTTCTGGACCGGGAATGACTGAAGCTTTCTTT. Translation: CASGSGPGMTEAFF.

The CDR3 DNA follows: TGTCCCAACAGCTTGGGTTTTGGACAGGTATACAATGAGCAGTTCTTC. Residues: CPNSLGFGQVYNEQFF. The rearrangement links TRBV5-5 to TRBJ2-1; TRBD1 matches at 7 bases. Germline lookup yields CDR1 SGHKS and CDR2 YYEKEE (reference sequence). There are 16 residues in the CDR3. Using reference TRBV5-5 and TRBJ2-1 for the parts outside the CDR3, the full variable domain is DAGVTQSPTHLIKTRGQQVTLRCSPISGHKSVSWYQQVLGQGPQFIFQYYEKEERGRGNFPDRFSARQFPNYSSELNVNALLLGDSALYLCPNSLGFGQVYNEQFFGPGTRLTVL.

The chain joins TRBV4-1 to TRBJ2-2; TRBD2 might be the D (6 bases). Germline CDR1 reads MGHRA; CDR2 reads YSYEKL. Trimming removed 7 bases from V and 0 bases from J, with 27 bases in between. CDR3 length: 20 amino acids. The chain's CDR3 is CASISPYGTGSHTNTGELFF. The CDR3 DNA sequence: TGCGCCAGCATCTCCCCGTACGGGACTGGGTCACATACGAACACCGGGGAGCTGTTTTTT.

Details on this clonotype: A much more abundant neighbour one base away suggests this may be a read error. J is TRBJ1-2 and V is TRBV10-3; D remains unclear. CDR3 length equals 14 residues. Trimming removed 2 bases from V and 4 bases from J, with 11 bases in between. From germline, CDR1 is ENHRY and CDR2 SYGVKD. The CDR3 bases are TGTGCCATCAGTGAGAGGGATCTCATCTATGGCTACACCTTC. This gives the protein CAISERDLIYGYTF.

This clonotype came up a few times. The rearrangement uses TRBV7-9 and TRBJ2-5; TRBD2 matches at 8 bases. Germline CDR1 is SEHNR and CDR2 is FQNEAQ (reference sequence). The CDR3 totals 12 residues. The V and J ends lost 8 bases and 5 bases, in that order; junction bases with no gene match: 4. CDR3: CASGGGLETQYF. CDR3 bases: TGTGCCAGCGGCGGGGGGCTGGAGACCCAGTACTTC.

The CDR3 sequence: CATGERGHTDTQYF. In DNA form, the CDR3 reads TGTGCCACAGGGGAGAGGGGGCACACAGATACGCAGTATTTT. The J gene is TRBJ2-3, the V gene TRBV7-9, with TRBD1 identical over 7 bases. V lost 10 bases and J lost 2; bases outside the gene matches: 9. CDR3 length: 14 residues. The germline gives CDR1 SEHNR, CDR2 FQNEAQ (reference sequence).

The chain recombines TRBV11-2 with TRBJ2-2; 10 bases agree with TRBD2. Germline V gene lookup returns CDR1 SGHAT and CDR2 FQNNGV. The J segment lost 12 bases and the V segment lost 1 base, leaving 8 bases of the junction unmatched. The CDR3 covers 15 residues. The DNA for the CDR3 is TGTGCCAGCAGCTTAGCGGGGCTAGCGGGAGTTAAGCTGTTTTTT. It is translated as CASSLAGLAGVKLFF.

For the CDR3, the DNA is TGTGCCAGCAGTTTAACGGACGCTGCCTACGAGCAGTACTTC. Translated: CASSLTDAAYEQYF. The rearrangement joins TRBV11-2 to TRBJ2-7; D remains ambiguous. Germline V gene data show CDR1 as SGHAT and CDR2 as FQNNGV. CDR3 length equals 14 residues. V lost 6 bases and J 2 bases, leaving 14 bases between the germline ends.